At least ten counts were recorded for the clone carrying this T cell receptor (beta chain). An oligo carrying a UMI was ligated to the cDNA 3' end. The first PCR ran 4 to 5 cycles with an equimolar RC1.1 and RC1.2 beta primer mix. In TCRdb, the UMI-ligation and nested PCR reads were re-called with MiXCR into one record per CDR3 protein. The sample lists about 33,000 distinct CDR3 sequences, 9% to 12% occurring once. The data were obtained in a study of quantifying T cell responses using KT2 cells. Study as a whole: Reverse transcription used primers in the TCR alpha and beta constant regions.

Unfractionated PBMC were spiked with known numbers of KT2 clone cells. The CDR3 covers 16 residues. Germline V gene lookup returns CDR1 MNHNS and CDR2 SASEGT. Between the trimmed V and J ends, which lost 1 base and 8 bases, there was a span of 17 bases. This chain uses TRBV6-1 with TRBJ1-4; D unclear. Input material: PBMCs spiked with cells of the T cell clone KT2. The origin of this receptor is a human donor. The CDR3 DNA reads TGTGCCAGCAGTGAAGTTTGGGATCTGGGGAGCGAAAAACTGTTTTTT. Protein sequence: CASSEVWDLGSEKLFF.